The source of this T cell receptor beta chain is a study of blood T cell repertoires in COVID-19. CDR1 SGHNT and CDR2 YYREEE come from the germline V gene (reference sequence). The CDR3 is made up of 14 amino acids. The V and J ends lost 4 bases and 2 bases respectively, with 13 bases between them. The study drew participants aged roughly 18 to 95 years from roughly 25 US areas. Participant-given clinical history determined each cohort assignment. Recovery meant two consecutive negative NP/OP PCR tests, professional clearance, or resolved symptoms. Original methodology: Cell counts per sample came from amplifying reference gene primers. Measured with immunoSEQ multiplex PCR; TCRdb has only the in-frame clones, and not every one. V and J calls and clone size come straight from that table; D and trimming were deduced from the DNA. The sample lists 320,000 or so clones; more than 85% were seen once.

The chain employs TRBV5-4 and TRBJ2-7; TRBD2 might be the D (5 bases). The source of this sequence is a woman in her thirties who had recovered from COVID-19. Sequenced input: PBMCs or T cells enriched from blood (not recorded which). CDR3 nucleotides: TGTGCCAGCAGCCAGAAGGGAGTCCCCTACGAGCAGTACTTC. It translates to CASSQKGVPYEQYF.